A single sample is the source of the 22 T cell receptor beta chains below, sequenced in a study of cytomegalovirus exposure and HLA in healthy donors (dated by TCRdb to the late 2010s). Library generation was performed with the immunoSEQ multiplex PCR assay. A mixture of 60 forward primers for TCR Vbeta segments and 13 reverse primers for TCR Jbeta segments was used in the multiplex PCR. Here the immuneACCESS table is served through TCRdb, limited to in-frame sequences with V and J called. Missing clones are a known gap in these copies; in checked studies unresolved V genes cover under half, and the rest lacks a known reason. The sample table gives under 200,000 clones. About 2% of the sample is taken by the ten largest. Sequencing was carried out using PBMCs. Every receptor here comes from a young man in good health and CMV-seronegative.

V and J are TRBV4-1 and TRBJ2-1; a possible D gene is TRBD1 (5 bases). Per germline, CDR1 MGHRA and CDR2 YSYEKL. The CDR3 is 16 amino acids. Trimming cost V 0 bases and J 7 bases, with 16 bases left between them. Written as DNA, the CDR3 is TGCGCCAGCAGCCAAGATCTGGTGGTAGCAGGGAATGAGCAGTTCTTC. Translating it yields CASSQDLVVAGNEQFF.

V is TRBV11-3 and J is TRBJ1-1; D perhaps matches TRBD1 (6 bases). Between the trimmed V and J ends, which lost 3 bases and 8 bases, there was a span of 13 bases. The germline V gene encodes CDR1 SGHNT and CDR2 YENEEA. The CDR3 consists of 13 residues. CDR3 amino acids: CASSFNADREAFF. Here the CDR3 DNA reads TGTGCCAGCAGCTTTAACGCCGACAGGGAAGCTTTCTTT.

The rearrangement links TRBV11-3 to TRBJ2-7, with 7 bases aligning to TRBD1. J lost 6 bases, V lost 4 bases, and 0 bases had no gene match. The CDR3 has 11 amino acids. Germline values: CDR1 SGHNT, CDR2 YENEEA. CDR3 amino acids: CASSYRGEQYF. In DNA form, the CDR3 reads TGTGCCAGCAGCTACAGGGGCGAGCAGTACTTC.

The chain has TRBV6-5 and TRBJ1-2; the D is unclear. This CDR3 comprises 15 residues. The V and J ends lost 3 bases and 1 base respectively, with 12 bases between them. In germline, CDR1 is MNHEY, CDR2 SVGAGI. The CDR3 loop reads CASSYVAGNNYGYTF. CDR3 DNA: TGTGCCAGCAGTTATGTTGCAGGAAATAACTATGGCTACACCTTC.

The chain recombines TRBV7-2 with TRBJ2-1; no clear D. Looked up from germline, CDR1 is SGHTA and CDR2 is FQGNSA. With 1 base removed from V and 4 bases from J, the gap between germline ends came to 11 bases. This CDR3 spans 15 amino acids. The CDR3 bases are TGTGCCAGCAGCTTAGGAGGAACGTCTTACAATGAGCAGTTCTTC. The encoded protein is CASSLGGTSYNEQFF.

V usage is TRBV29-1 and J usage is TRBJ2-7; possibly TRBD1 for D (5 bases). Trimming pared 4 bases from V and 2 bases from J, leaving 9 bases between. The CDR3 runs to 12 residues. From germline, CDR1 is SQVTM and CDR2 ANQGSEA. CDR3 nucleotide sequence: TGCAGCGTTGTACAGGATGCCTACGAGCAGTACTTC. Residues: CSVVQDAYEQYF.

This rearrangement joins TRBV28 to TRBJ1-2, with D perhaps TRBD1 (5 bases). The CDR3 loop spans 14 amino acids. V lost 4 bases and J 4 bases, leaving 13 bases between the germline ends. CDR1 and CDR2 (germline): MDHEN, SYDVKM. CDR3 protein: CASSSTDSPYGYTF. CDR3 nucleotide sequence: TGTGCCAGCAGTTCCACCGACAGCCCCTATGGCTACACCTTC.

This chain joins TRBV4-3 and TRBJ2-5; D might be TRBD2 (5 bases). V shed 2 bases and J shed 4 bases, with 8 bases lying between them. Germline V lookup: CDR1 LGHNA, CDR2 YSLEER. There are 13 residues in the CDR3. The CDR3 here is CASSQNGGETQYF. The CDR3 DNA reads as TGCGCCAGCAGCCAAAACGGAGGAGAGACCCAGTACTTC.

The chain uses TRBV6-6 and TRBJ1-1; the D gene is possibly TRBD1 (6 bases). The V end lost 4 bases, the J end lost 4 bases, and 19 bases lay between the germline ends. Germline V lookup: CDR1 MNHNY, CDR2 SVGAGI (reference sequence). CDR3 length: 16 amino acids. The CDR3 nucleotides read TGTGCCAGCAGTTCGACCTCGCGGGGGCTGGTCACTGAAGCTTTCTTT. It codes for CASSSTSRGLVTEAFF.

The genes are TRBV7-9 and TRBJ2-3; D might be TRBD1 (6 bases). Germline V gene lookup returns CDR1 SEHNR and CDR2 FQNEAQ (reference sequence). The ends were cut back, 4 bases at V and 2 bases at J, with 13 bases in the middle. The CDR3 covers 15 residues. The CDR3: CASSSWDKNTDTQYF. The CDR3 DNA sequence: TGTGCCAGCAGCTCATGGGACAAGAACACAGATACGCAGTATTTT.

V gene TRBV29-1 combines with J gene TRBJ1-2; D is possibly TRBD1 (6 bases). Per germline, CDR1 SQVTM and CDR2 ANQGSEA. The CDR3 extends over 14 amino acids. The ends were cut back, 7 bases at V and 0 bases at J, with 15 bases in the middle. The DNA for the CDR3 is TGCAGCGCCCTCGGACAGTCCTCTAACTATGGCTACACCTTC. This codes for CSALGQSSNYGYTF.

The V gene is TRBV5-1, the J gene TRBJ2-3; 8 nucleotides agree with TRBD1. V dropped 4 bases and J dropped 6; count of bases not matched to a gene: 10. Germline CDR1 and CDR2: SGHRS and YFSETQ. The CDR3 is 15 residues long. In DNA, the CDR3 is TGCGCCAGCAGCCTTGACATGGACAGGGCGGATACGCAGTATTTT. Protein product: CASSLDMDRADTQYF.

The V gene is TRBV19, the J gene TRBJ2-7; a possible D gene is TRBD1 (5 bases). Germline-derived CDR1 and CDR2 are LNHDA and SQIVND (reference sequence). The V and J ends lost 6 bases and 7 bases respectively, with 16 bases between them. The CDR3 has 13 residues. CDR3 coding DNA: TGTGCCAGTAGCCCCCCTCAGGGTGGGGAGCAGTACTTC. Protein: CASSPPQGGEQYF.

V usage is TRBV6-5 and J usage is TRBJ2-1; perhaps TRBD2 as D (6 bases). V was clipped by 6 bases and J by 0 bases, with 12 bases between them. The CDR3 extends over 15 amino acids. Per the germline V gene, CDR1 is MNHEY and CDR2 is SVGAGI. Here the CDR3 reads CASRDLAYSYNEQFF. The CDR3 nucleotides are TGTGCCAGCAGAGACCTAGCGTACTCCTACAATGAGCAGTTCTTC.

Here the CDR3 DNA reads TGCGCCAGCAAAGGGACTAGCGGGAATCTCTACAATGAGCAGTTCTTC. Translation: CASKGTSGNLYNEQFF. The chain carries TRBV5-1 and TRBJ2-1; 13 bases line up with TRBD2. V trimming: 6 bases; J trimming: 3 bases; junction bases outside the gene matches: 6. Germline values: CDR1 SGHRS, CDR2 YFSETQ. This CDR3 spans 16 amino acids.

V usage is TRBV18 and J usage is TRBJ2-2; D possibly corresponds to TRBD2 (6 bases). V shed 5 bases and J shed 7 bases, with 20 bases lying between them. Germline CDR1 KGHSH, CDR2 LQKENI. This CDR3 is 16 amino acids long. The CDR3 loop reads CASSDNRAARDGELFF. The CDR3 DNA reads TGTGCCAGCTCAGATAACCGGGCCGCGCGGGACGGGGAGCTGTTTTTT.

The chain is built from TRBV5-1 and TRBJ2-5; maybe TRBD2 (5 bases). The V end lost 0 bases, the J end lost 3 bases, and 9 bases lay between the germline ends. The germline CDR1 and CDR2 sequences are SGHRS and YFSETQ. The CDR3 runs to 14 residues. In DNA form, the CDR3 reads TGCGCCAGCAGCTTGGAGCAGGAGGAAGAGACCCAGTACTTC. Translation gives CASSLEQEEETQYF.

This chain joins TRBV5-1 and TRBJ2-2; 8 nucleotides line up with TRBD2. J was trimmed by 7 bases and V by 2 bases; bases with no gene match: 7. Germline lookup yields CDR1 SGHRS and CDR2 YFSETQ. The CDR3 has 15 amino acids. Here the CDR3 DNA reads TGCGCCAGCAGCTTCAGCGGGAGAAGCGACGGGGAGCTGTTTTTT. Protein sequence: CASSFSGRSDGELFF.

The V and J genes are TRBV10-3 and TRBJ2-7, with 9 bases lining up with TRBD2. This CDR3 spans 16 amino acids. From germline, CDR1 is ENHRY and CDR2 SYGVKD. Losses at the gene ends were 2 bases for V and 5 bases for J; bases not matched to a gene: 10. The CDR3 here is CAISEAPPTSGNEQYF. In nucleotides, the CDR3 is TGTGCCATCAGTGAGGCCCCCCCGACTAGCGGAAACGAGCAGTACTTC.

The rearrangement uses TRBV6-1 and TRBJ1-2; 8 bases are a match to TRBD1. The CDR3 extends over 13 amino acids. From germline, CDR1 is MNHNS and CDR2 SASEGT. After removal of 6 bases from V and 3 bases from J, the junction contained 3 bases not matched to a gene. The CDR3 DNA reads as TGTGCCAGCAGCGAGACAGGGGACTATGGCTACACCTTC. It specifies CASSETGDYGYTF.

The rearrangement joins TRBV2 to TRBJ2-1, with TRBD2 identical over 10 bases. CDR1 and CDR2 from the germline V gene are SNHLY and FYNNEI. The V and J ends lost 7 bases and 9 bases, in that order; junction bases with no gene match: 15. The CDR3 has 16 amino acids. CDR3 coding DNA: TGTGCCAGCACACCCCGGGCTAGCGGGAGAGAGAGTGAGCAGTTCTTC. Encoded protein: CASTPRASGRESEQFF.

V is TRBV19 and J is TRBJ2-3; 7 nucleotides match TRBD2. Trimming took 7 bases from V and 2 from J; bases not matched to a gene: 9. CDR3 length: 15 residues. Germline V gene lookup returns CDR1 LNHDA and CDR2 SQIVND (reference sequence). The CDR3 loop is CASNGGLPYTDTQYF. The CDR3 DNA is TGTGCCAGTAACGGGGGGTTGCCTTACACAGATACGCAGTATTTT.